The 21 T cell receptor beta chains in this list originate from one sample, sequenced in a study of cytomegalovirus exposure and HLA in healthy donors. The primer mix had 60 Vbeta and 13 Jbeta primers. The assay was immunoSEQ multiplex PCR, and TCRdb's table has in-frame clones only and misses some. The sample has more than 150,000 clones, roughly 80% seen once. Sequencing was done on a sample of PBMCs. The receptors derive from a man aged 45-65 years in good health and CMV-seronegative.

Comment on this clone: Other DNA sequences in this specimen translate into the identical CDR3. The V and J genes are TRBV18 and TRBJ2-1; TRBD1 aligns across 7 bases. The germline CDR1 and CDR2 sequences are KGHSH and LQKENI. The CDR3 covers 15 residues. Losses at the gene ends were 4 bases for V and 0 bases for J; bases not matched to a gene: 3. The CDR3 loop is CASSLQGSSYNEQFF. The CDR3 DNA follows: TGTGCCAGCTCACTACAGGGGAGCTCCTACAATGAGCAGTTCTTC.

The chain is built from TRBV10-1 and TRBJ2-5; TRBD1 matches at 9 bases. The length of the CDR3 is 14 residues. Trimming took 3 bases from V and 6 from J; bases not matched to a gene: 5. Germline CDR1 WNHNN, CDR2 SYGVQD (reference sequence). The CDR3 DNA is TGCGCCAGCAGTGAACAGGGGGCGCGGAAGACCCAGTACTTC. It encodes CASSEQGARKTQYF.

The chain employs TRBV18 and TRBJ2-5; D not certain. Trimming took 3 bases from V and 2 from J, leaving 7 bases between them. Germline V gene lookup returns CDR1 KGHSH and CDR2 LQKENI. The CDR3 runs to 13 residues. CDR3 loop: CASSPSIQETQYF. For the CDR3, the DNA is TGTGCCAGCTCACCTTCCATTCAAGAGACCCAGTACTTC.

The CDR3: CASSQARGGRETQYF. CDR3 in DNA: TGCGCCAGCAGCCAGGCCCGGGGGGGGCGAGAGACCCAGTACTTC. V gene TRBV4-3 combines with J gene TRBJ2-5; 8 bases agree with TRBD2. V gave up 3 bases and J gave up 4 bases; unmatched junction bases: 7. The CDR3 runs 15 residues. Germline V lookup: CDR1 LGHNA, CDR2 YSLEER.

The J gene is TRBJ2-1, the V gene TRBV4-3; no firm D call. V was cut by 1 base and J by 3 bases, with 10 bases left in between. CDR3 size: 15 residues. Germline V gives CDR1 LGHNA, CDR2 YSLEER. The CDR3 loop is CASSQARPVYNEQFF. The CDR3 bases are TGCGCCAGCAGCCAAGCGAGGCCCGTCTACAATGAGCAGTTCTTC.

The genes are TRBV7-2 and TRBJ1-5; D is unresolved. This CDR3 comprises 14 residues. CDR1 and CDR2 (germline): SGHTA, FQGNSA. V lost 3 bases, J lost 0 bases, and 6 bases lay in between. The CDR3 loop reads CASSFDSSNQPQHF. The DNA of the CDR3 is TGTGCCAGCAGCTTCGATAGTAGCAATCAGCCCCAGCATTTT.

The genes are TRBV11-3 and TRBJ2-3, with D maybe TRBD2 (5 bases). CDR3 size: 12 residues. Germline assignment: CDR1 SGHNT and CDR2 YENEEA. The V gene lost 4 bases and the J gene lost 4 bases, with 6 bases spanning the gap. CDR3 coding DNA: TGTGCCAGCAGCTATAGCGCAGATACGCAGTATTTT. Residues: CASSYSADTQYF.

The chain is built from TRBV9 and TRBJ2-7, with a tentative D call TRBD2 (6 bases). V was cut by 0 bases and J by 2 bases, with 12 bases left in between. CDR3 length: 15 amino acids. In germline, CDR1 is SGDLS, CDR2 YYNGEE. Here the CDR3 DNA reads TGTGCCAGCAGCGTAGGTTGGGACTCAGCCTACGAGCAGTACTTC. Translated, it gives CASSVGWDSAYEQYF.

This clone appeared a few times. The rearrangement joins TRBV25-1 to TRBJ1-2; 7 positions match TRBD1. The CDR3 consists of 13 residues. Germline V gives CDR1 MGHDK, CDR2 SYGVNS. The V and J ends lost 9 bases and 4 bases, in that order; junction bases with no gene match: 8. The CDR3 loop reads CASRGGGGYGYTF. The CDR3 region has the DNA TGTGCCAGTAGAGGAGGGGGCGGCTATGGCTACACCTTC.

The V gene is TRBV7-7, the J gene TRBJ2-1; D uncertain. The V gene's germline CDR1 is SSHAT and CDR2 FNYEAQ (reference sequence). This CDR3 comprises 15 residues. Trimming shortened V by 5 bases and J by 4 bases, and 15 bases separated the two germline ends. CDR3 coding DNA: TGTGCCAGCAGCCCGAGTGCTTATTCATACAATGAGCAGTTCTTC. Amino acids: CASSPSAYSYNEQFF.

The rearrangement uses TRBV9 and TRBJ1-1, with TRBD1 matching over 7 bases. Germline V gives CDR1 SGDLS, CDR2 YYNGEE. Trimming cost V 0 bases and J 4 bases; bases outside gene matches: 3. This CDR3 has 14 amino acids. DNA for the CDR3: TGTGCCAGCAGCGTAGACCCAGGGGGCACTGAAGCTTTCTTT. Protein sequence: CASSVDPGGTEAFF.

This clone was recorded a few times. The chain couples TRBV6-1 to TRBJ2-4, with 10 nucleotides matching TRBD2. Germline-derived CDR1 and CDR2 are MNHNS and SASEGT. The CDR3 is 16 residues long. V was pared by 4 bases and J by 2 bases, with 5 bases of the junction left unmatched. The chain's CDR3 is CASSVASGGTKNIQYF. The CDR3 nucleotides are TGTGCCAGCAGTGTGGCTAGCGGGGGCACCAAAAACATTCAGTACTTC.

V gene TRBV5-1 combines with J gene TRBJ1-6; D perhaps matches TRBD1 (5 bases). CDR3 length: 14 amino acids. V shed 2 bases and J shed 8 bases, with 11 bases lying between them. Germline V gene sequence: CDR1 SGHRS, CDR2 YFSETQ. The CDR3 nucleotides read TGCGCCAGCAGCTTCCAGGGAGGGGATTCACCCCTCCACTTT. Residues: CASSFQGGDSPLHF. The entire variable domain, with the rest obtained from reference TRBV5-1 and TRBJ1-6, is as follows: KAGVTQTPRYLIKTRGQQVTLSCSPISGHRSVSWYQQTPGQGLQFLFEYFSETQRNKGNFPGRFSGRQFSNSRSEMNVSTLELGDSALYLCASSFQGGDSPLHFGNGTRLTVT.

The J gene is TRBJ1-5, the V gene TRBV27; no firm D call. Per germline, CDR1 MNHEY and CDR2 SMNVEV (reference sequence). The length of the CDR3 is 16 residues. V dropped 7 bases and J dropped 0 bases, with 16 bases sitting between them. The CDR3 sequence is CASNQVGEHSNQPQHF. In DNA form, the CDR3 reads TGTGCCAGCAACCAAGTCGGGGAACATAGCAATCAGCCCCAGCATTTT.

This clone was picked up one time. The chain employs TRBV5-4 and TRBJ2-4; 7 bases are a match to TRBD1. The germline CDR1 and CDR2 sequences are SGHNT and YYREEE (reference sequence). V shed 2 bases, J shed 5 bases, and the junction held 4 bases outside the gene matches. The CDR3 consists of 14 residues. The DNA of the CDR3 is TGTGCCAGCAGCTTCAGGGGGACAGAAAACATTCAGTACTTC. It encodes CASSFRGTENIQYF.

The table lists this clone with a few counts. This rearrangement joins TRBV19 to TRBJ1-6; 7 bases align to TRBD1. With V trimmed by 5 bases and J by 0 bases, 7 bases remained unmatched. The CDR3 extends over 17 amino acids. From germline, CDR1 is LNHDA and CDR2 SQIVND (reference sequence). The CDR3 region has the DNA TGTGCCAGTAGTCTGGACAGGAAGAGCTCCTATAATTCACCCCTCCACTTT. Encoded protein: CASSLDRKSSYNSPLHF.

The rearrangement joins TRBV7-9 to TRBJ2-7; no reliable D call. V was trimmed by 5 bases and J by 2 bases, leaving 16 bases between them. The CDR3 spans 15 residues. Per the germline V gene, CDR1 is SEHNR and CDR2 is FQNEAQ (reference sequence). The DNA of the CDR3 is TGTGCCAGCAGCCAAAGAGAGTTAGGAGCCTACGAGCAGTACTTC. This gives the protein CASSQRELGAYEQYF.

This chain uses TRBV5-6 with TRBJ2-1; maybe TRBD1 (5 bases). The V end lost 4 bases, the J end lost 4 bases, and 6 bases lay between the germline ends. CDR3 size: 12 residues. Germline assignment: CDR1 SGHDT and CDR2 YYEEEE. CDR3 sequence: CASSPGYNEQFF. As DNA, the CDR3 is TGTGCCAGCAGCCCAGGGTACAATGAGCAGTTCTTC.

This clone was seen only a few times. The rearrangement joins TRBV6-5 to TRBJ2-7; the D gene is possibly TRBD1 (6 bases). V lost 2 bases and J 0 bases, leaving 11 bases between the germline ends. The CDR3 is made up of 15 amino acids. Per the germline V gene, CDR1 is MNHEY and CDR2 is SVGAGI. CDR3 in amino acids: CASSYRADSSYEQYF. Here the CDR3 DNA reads TGTGCCAGCAGTTACCGAGCGGACAGCTCCTACGAGCAGTACTTC.

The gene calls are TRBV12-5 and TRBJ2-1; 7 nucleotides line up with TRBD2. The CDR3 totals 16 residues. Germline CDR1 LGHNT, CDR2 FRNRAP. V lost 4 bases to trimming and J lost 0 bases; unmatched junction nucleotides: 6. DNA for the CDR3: TGTGCTAGTGGTTCGCCGGGGGGACCCTCCTACAATGAGCAGTTCTTC. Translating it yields CASGSPGGPSYNEQFF.

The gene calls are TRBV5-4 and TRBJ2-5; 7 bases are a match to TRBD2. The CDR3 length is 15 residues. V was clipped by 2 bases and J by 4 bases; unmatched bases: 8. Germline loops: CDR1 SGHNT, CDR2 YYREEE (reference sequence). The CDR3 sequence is CASSFWGGIGETQYF. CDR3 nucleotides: TGTGCCAGCAGCTTCTGGGGGGGAATAGGAGAGACCCAGTACTTC.